This T cell receptor beta chain was identified in a study of blood T cell repertoires in COVID-19. Study background: Specimens from acute and convalescent COVID-19 originated in the United States, Italy and Spain.

The germline V gene encodes CDR1 SGHTA and CDR2 FQGTGA. The ends lost 5 bases at V and 4 bases at J; junction bases unmatched: 13. The CDR3 sequence is 18 residues long. Authors' data handling: Estimated nucleated cell counts came from reference gene primer amplification. The assay was immunoSEQ multiplex PCR, and TCRdb's table has in-frame clones only and misses some. V and J calls and clone size are those listed in that table; D and trimming were worked out from the DNA. The table has approximately 50,000 clones, around 92% seen once. This chain links TRBV7-3 with TRBJ2-2, with TRBD2 matching 10 bases. This TCR was sampled from a man at least 80 years old with active or convalescent COVID-19. Sequencing was done on a sample of peripheral blood. The CDR3 DNA reads TGTGCCAGCAGCCCCCTGGGAACTAGCGGGGCAGTCACCGGGGAGCTGTTTTTT. As protein: CASSPLGTSGAVTGELFF. Full variable domain (rest looked up from reference TRBV7-3 and TRBJ2-2): GAGVSQTPSNKVTEKGKYVELRCDPISGHTALYWYRQSLGQGPEFLIYFQGTGAADDSGLPNDRFFAVRPEGSVSTLKIQRTERGDSAVYLCASSPLGTSGAVTGELFFGEGSRLTVL.